This T cell receptor (beta chain) was profiled in a study of T cell repertoires in cytomegalovirus infection. Study context: In public TCR beta signatures, there were indications of both CMV infection and matching HLA type.

The study, taken as a whole, reports: Clonotype analysis showed dominance of the ex vivo response by HLA-C-restricted CMV-specific TCR beta clonotypes. Frequencies of public TCR beta families were cumulated, and this identified carriers of CMV plus the relevant HLA.

The length of the CDR3 is 14 residues. Looked up from germline, CDR1 is SNHLY and CDR2 is FYNNEI. The V gene end was trimmed by 6 bases and the J gene end by 8 bases; junction bases not matched to a gene: 12. One entry per CDR3 protein results from TCRdb running MiXCR on the reads. The data contain some 130,000 distinct CDR3 sequences, 7.5% to 9% of them singletons. In the case of this clonotype: Its matching antigen is unknown.

Sequencing was done on a sample of PBMCs. This clonotype was sampled from a human donor in good health (CMV status not recorded). Some clones in this sample may be carry-over from other donors' samples. The J gene is TRBJ1-1, the V gene TRBV2; 7 bases align to TRBD1. The CDR3 nucleotides are TGTGCCAGCAGAAGTGACAGGGCTCAGGTGGAAGCTTTCTTT. Its translation: CASRSDRAQVEAFF.